The 26 T cell receptor beta chains below were found in one sample sequenced in a study of patients and donors after allogeneic stem cell transplantation. TCRdb passed the RT-PCR reads through MiXCR, listing each CDR3 protein once. The data hold about 960,000 distinct CDR3 sequences, with about a sixth observed a single time. Sequenced sample: blood, either unsorted or a sorted T cell fraction (not recorded which). These receptor sequences come from a human donor who was either an allogeneic HSCT recipient or a stem cell or donor lymphocyte infusion donor (not recorded which). It is not recorded whose cells these are; they may come from a transplant donor.

This clonotype was seen more than once but under ten times. J is TRBJ2-4 and V is TRBV2; possible D gene TRBD1, 5 bases. The germline CDR1 and CDR2 sequences are SNHLY and FYNNEI. V lost 0 bases and J lost 5, with 17 bases in between. This CDR3 is 17 amino acids long. CDR3 sequence (DNA): TGTGCCAGCAGTGAAGCGCTTAGGGGCCGGACCCAAAACATTCAGTACTTC. It codes for CASSEALRGRTQNIQYF.

This clonotype was counted a few times. This chain joins TRBV4-1 and TRBJ2-2; D possibly uses TRBD1 or TRBD2 (5 bases each). Deletions cut 5 bases from V and 6 bases from J, with 19 bases between. The CDR3 has 16 amino acids. Germline V CDR1 and CDR2: MGHRA, YSYEKL. The CDR3 DNA sequence: TGCGCCAGCAGCGTAGGGACCGGGCTGCTGGCCGGGGAGCTGTTTTTT. It specifies CASSVGTGLLAGELFF.

The V gene is TRBV10-3, the J gene TRBJ2-3; D unresolved. From germline, CDR1 is ENHRY and CDR2 SYGVKD. This CDR3 is 13 amino acids long. V was trimmed by 11 bases and J by 5 bases, leaving 17 bases between them. The DNA of the CDR3 is TGTGCCGCCCTAAGCCATTCTGGAGATACGCAGTATTTT. This encodes CAALSHSGDTQYF.

This clonotype came up many times. The chain carries TRBV12-3 or TRBV12-4 and TRBJ1-1; 9 bases are a match to TRBD1. The CDR3 runs to 15 residues. Unmatched junction bases numbered 9, after V lost 6 bases and J lost 4 bases. CDR3 DNA sequence: TGTGCCAGCAGGACGGGGGACAGGGCTTTCACTGAAGCTTTCTTT. Residues: CASRTGDRAFTEAFF.

This clonotype turned up a few times. The V call is TRBV15, the J call TRBJ1-4; the D gene is possibly TRBD1 (5 bases). V was cut by 2 bases and J by 3 bases, with 13 bases left in between. CDR1 is LNHNV and CDR2 is YYDKDF in the germline V gene (reference sequence). The CDR3 has 16 residues. CDR3 DNA sequence: TGTGCCACCAGCAGAACTACGGGGGTGGCTAATGAAAAACTGTTTTTT. Its translation is CATSRTTGVANEKLFF.

This clonotype was detected only a few times. J is TRBJ1-6 and V is TRBV5-1; 9 bases agree with TRBD1. The V gene end was trimmed by 5 bases and the J gene end by 5 bases; junction bases not matched to a gene: 2. Germline CDR1 is SGHRS and CDR2 is YFSETQ. The CDR3 has 14 amino acids. In DNA, the CDR3 is TGCGCCAGCAGACGGGACAGGGATAATTCACCCCTCCACTTT. This translates into CASRRDRDNSPLHF.

V gene TRBV10-3 combines with J gene TRBJ2-7; 10 nucleotides match TRBD2. CDR1 is ENHRY, CDR2 SYGVKD, per germline. The CDR3 has 13 residues. V was clipped by 8 bases and J by 2 bases; unmatched bases: 3. CDR3 protein: CAIRLAGPYEQYF. The CDR3 DNA reads as TGTGCCATCCGACTAGCGGGTCCCTACGAGCAGTACTTC.

V and J are TRBV10-3 and TRBJ1-1, with no clear D. Germline CDR1 ENHRY, CDR2 SYGVKD. V lost 2 bases and J 11 bases, leaving 21 bases between the germline ends. The CDR3 contains 15 residues. This chain's CDR3 is CAISEPGQVVPVAFF. As DNA, the CDR3 is TGTGCCATCAGTGAGCCTGGGCAGGTAGTTCCTGTGGCTTTCTTT.

This clonotype was seen a few times. The J gene is TRBJ2-3, the V gene TRBV11-2, with a possible D match to TRBD2 (5 bases). Germline V gene data show CDR1 as SGHAT and CDR2 as FQNNGV. Trimming took 3 bases from V and 3 from J, leaving 16 bases between them. This CDR3 spans 16 amino acids. The CDR3: CASSFDLVAPTDTQYF. Here the CDR3 DNA reads TGTGCCAGCAGCTTCGACTTGGTAGCGCCTACAGATACGCAGTATTTT.

The chain is built from TRBV7-9 and TRBJ2-3; 8 nucleotides agree with TRBD1. CDR3 length: 15 residues. The ends lost 5 bases at V and 1 base at J; junction bases unmatched: 5. Germline CDR1 is SEHNR and CDR2 is FQNEAQ (reference sequence). The CDR3 reads CASSITGGGTDTQYF. The CDR3 nucleotides are TGTGCCAGCAGCATTACAGGGGGAGGCACAGATACGCAGTATTTT.

This clonotype was detected only a few times. This rearrangement joins TRBV4-1 to TRBJ1-1; no reliable D call. Germline-derived CDR1 and CDR2 are MGHRA and YSYEKL. Trimming left V 4 bases short and J 13 bases short, with 19 bases between. The CDR3 extends over 13 amino acids. CDR3 DNA sequence: TGCGCCAGCAGCCCACCCCTATTTACCGAGGTTTTCTTT. Translating gives CASSPPLFTEVFF.

V gene TRBV12-3 or TRBV12-4 combines with J gene TRBJ2-1, with 11 nucleotides matching TRBD2. This CDR3 comprises 15 residues. Trimming cost V 6 bases and J 9 bases; bases outside gene matches: 10. CDR3 amino acids: CASRPGLAESGEQFF. CDR3 nucleotide sequence: TGTGCCAGCAGGCCGGGACTAGCGGAGTCGGGTGAGCAGTTCTTC.

This clonotype came up a few times. The chain carries TRBV27 and TRBJ1-6; D gene ambiguous. V gave up 5 bases and J gave up 3 bases, with 14 bases separating them. Germline loops: CDR1 MNHEY, CDR2 SMNVEV (reference sequence). The CDR3 is made up of 16 amino acids. In DNA form, the CDR3 reads TGTGCCAGCAGTCCGTCGACTAGAGGCTATAATTCACCCCTCCACTTT. Residues: CASSPSTRGYNSPLHF.

This clonotype was found a few times. V usage is TRBV5-1 and J usage is TRBJ1-1; 7 nucleotides line up with TRBD1. V was clipped by 4 bases and J by 5 bases; unmatched bases: 14. The CDR3 runs 16 residues. Germline V gene sequence: CDR1 SGHRS, CDR2 YFSETQ. As DNA, the CDR3 is TGCGCCAGCAGCCCAACCACCGGAACAGGGGTTACTGAAGCTTTCTTT. Residues: CASSPTTGTGVTEAFF.

The CDR3 protein is CASSQGTSGTYNEQFF. The CDR3, as DNA: TGTGCCAGCAGCCAAGGGACTAGCGGGACGTACAATGAGCAGTTCTTC. The genes are TRBV3-1 and TRBJ2-1, with 12 bases aligning to TRBD2. Unmatched junction bases numbered 2, after V lost 1 base and J lost 4 bases. Germline V gene sequence: CDR1 LGHDT, CDR2 YNNKEL (reference sequence). This CDR3 has 16 residues.

This clonotype occurred many times. The CDR3 loop reads CSAARQGFNTGELFF. The CDR3 nucleotides are TGCAGCGCCGCCCGACAGGGCTTCAACACCGGGGAGCTGTTTTTT. This rearrangement joins TRBV29-1 to TRBJ2-2; 7 bases are shared with TRBD1. The CDR3 runs 15 residues. Germline loops: CDR1 SQVTM, CDR2 ANQGSEA. V lost 7 bases, J lost 2 bases, and 10 bases stayed unmatched.

This clonotype was observed a few times. The V and J genes are TRBV12-3 or TRBV12-4 and TRBJ2-7; 7 nucleotides align to TRBD2. Germline trimming cut 4 bases from V and 7 bases from J; bases unmatched to any gene: 16. This CDR3 contains 16 residues. The CDR3 is CASSSFTGLINGEQYF. For the CDR3, the DNA is TGTGCCAGCAGTTCCTTTACGGGACTAATAAACGGGGAGCAGTACTTC.

The J gene is TRBJ2-3, the V gene TRBV12-3 or TRBV12-4; TRBD2 might be the D (6 bases). Trimming stripped 3 bases from V and 7 bases from J, with 14 bases between. The CDR3 sequence is 14 residues long. DNA of the CDR3: TGTGCCAGCAGTTTGGGGACTGCCCGCTATACGCAGTATTTT. Amino acid sequence: CASSLGTARYTQYF.

This clonotype was counted at least ten times. The chain uses TRBV12-3 or TRBV12-4 and TRBJ1-5; TRBD1 might be the D (5 bases). V was pared by 2 bases and J by 0 bases, with 17 bases between. The CDR3 is 18 amino acids. Written as DNA, the CDR3 is TGTGCCAGCAGTTTACGGCCAGGGAACTTTTATAGCAATCAGCCCCAGCATTTT. It yields the protein CASSLRPGNFYSNQPQHF.

The chain recombines TRBV19 with TRBJ1-2; possibly TRBD1 for D (6 bases). Germline CDR1 LNHDA, CDR2 SQIVND (reference sequence). The CDR3 extends over 17 amino acids. The V gene lost 4 bases and the J gene lost 4 bases, with 22 bases spanning the gap. The CDR3: CASSRHLLGAKTYGYTF. In nucleotides, the CDR3 is TGTGCCAGTAGTAGGCACCTTTTGGGGGCCAAAACCTATGGCTACACCTTC.

This chain connects TRBV6-1 to TRBJ1-5; possible D gene TRBD1, 5 bases. The CDR3 has 15 amino acids. Germline V CDR1 and CDR2: MNHNS, SASEGT. V lost 5 bases and J lost 7, with 18 bases in between. The CDR3 DNA sequence: TGTGCCAGCAGTCTCGCAAGTGGGGGGATCCAGCCCCAGCATTTT. Amino acids: CASSLASGGIQPQHF.

In this sample, this clonotype turned up a few times. The V call is TRBV24-1, the J call TRBJ2-5, with D tentatively TRBD2 (6 bases). Between the trimmed V and J ends, which lost 6 bases and 5 bases, there was a span of 12 bases. CDR3 length: 13 amino acids. In germline, CDR1 is KGHDR, CDR2 SFDVKD. The CDR3 DNA reads as TGTGCCACCAGTCGTTGGGGGGACGAGACCCAGTACTTC. It specifies CATSRWGDETQYF.

This chain joins TRBV6-5 and TRBJ2-3; tentative D call: TRBD2 (6 bases). CDR3 length equals 15 residues. Per the germline V gene, CDR1 is MNHEY and CDR2 is SVGAGI. V was clipped by 4 bases and J by 2 bases, with 13 bases between them. The CDR3 DNA is TGTGCCAGCAGTTTTGTGGCGGGGTACACAGATACGCAGTATTTT. It codes for CASSFVAGYTDTQYF.

This clonotype has a handful of counts. V usage is TRBV29-1 and J usage is TRBJ1-5; D is possibly TRBD1 (5 bases). The V end was cut by 4 bases, the J end by 3 bases, with 7 bases between. The length of the CDR3 is 12 residues. Germline V lookup: CDR1 SQVTM, CDR2 ANQGSEA. The chain's CDR3 is CSVGQNNQPQHF. The CDR3 bases are TGCAGCGTTGGACAGAACAATCAGCCCCAGCATTTT.

This chain links TRBV4-3 with TRBJ2-1, with 7 nucleotides matching TRBD2. This CDR3 has 17 amino acids. The germline gives CDR1 LGHNA, CDR2 YSLEER. The J segment lost 2 bases and the V segment lost 0 bases, leaving 7 bases of the junction unmatched. CDR3 sequence: CASSQDTAGLPYNEQFF. The CDR3 DNA is TGCGCCAGCAGCCAAGATACAGCGGGGCTACCCTACAATGAGCAGTTCTTC.

In this sample, this clonotype turned up a few times. J is TRBJ1-2 and V is TRBV7-2; TRBD1 might be the D (6 bases). Between the trimmed V and J ends, which lost 5 bases and 7 bases, there was a span of 14 bases. The germline CDR1 and CDR2 sequences are SGHTA and FQGNSA. The CDR3 consists of 13 residues. The CDR3 is CASSPQGSLGYTF. In DNA form, the CDR3 reads TGTGCCAGCAGCCCACAGGGTAGCCTTGGCTACACCTTC.